The clone carrying this TCR beta chain appeared once. The sample belongs to a study of CD8+ T cells in alopecia areata. Across the study: Treated patients swallowed 5 to 10 mg of oral tofacitinib twice daily.

Extracted from the samples, RNA was reverse transcribed into cDNA to serve as the sequencing template. Generated by immunoSEQ multiplex PCR, the TCRdb table keeps only in-frame clones and is missing some. The sample yields 120,000 or so clones, 61% seen once. Treatment of the sample: oral pan-JAK inhibitor, 5-10 mg twice daily. The germline V gene has CDR1 ENHRY and CDR2 SYGVKD. CDR3 length equals 16 residues. J gave up 7 bases and V 5 bases, and 12 bases lay outside the gene matches. The sample here was CD4+ T cells sorted from blood, taken at week 4, from a patient treated with tofacitinib. The chain has TRBV10-3 and TRBJ1-5, with 9 positions matching TRBD1. The receptor was isolated from a human donor with alopecia areata. CDR3 sequence (DNA): TGTGCCATCAGTCCAACCCGGGACAGGGAAGACCAGCCCCAGCATTTT. It is translated as CAISPTRDREDQPQHF.